These 30 T cell receptor beta chains were all obtained from the same sample, sequenced in a study of T cells in Graves' hyperthyroidism and ophthalmopathy. RNA transcripts served as the template for amplifying TCR beta CDR3 regions. Primed by the HTBI set, a first-round RT-PCR was run on the TCR CDR3. MiXCR was run by TCRdb on the multiplex PCR reads, yielding one entry per CDR3 protein. This repertoire shows fewer than 400,000 distinct CDR3 sequences, around 17% found once; its top ten account for around a third. Sequencing input: blood. The receptors were gathered from a man aged 25 to 45 with Graves' hyperthyroidism.

The genes are TRBV7-8 and TRBJ2-5; D unclear. The germline CDR1 and CDR2 sequences are SGHVS and FQNEAQ. Trimming pared 7 bases from V and 5 bases from J, leaving 11 bases between. The CDR3 sequence is 12 residues long. CDR3 DNA: TGTGCCAGCACCTCTCACGGGGAGACCCAGTACTTC. Its protein product is CASTSHGETQYF.

The chain carries TRBV28 and TRBJ1-1, with 7 positions matching TRBD1. CDR1 and CDR2 (germline): MDHEN, SYDVKM. The CDR3 runs to 15 residues. V shed 1 base, J shed 4 bases, and the junction held 6 bases outside the gene matches. CDR3: CASSLFAGGSTEAFF. The CDR3 nucleotides read TGTGCCAGCAGTTTATTCGCAGGGGGTAGCACTGAAGCTTTCTTT.

This clonotype was counted ten times or more. The chain employs TRBV7-3 and TRBJ2-3, with D unresolved. Trimming removed 0 bases from V and 0 bases from J, with 10 bases in between. CDR3 length: 16 residues. Germline assignment: CDR1 SGHTA and CDR2 FQGTGA. Here the CDR3 reads CASSLTGQFSTDTQYF. CDR3 nucleotides: TGTGCCAGCAGCTTAACGGGTCAGTTTAGCACAGATACGCAGTATTTT.

The CDR3: CASSLGGTTNEKLFF. For the CDR3, the DNA is TGTGCCAGCAGCTTAGGAGGGACAACTAATGAAAAACTGTTTTTT. The V call is TRBV11-3, the J call TRBJ1-4, with D hard to call. Germline CDR1 and CDR2: SGHNT and YENEEA. Trimming stripped 1 base from V and 0 bases from J, with 6 bases between. The CDR3 runs to 15 residues.

This clonotype was seen ten or more times. CDR3 sequence: CATTNDQNTGELFF. The CDR3 nucleotides are TGTGCCACTACCAACGACCAGAACACCGGGGAGCTGTTTTTT. The rearrangement links TRBV30 to TRBJ2-2; D gene ambiguous. Germline V CDR1 and CDR2: GTSNPN, SVGIG (reference sequence). This CDR3 comprises 14 residues. Trimming took off 8 bases at V and 1 base at J, with 14 bases between the two ends.

This clonotype was detected only once. V gene TRBV6-1 combines with J gene TRBJ2-5, with 8 bases lining up with TRBD1. CDR3 length: 18 residues. CDR1 is MNHNS and CDR2 is SASEGT in the germline V gene. Trimming removed 3 bases from V and 3 bases from J; junction bases left unmatched: 15. As DNA, the CDR3 is TGTGCCAGCAGTGAGTCCCGACCCGGGACAGGCCTAAAAGAGACCCAGTACTTC. Amino acid sequence: CASSESRPGTGLKETQYF.

At least ten counts were recorded for this clonotype. The chain employs TRBV5-1 and TRBJ2-5; weak D call: TRBD2 (5 bases). Per germline, CDR1 SGHRS and CDR2 YFSETQ. The CDR3 sequence is 15 residues long. V was trimmed by 1 base and J by 3 bases, leaving 13 bases between them. CDR3 sequence: CASSLLSPTKETQYF. The CDR3 DNA sequence: TGCGCCAGCAGCTTGCTGTCGCCGACTAAAGAGACCCAGTACTTC.

This clonotype was seen just once. V gene TRBV7-8 combines with J gene TRBJ2-5; D ambiguous. V was clipped by 1 base and J by 12 bases, with 15 bases between them. This CDR3 is 13 amino acids long. Germline V gives CDR1 SGHVS, CDR2 FQNEAQ. The DNA for the CDR3 is TGTGCCAGCAGCTTAGTAAGGCAAGCATCGGAGTACTTC. This translates into CASSLVRQASEYF.

This clonotype was seen many times. V is TRBV19 and J is TRBJ2-3; the D is unclear. V was pared by 10 bases and J by 0 bases, with 11 bases between. The CDR3 sequence is 13 residues long. Germline values: CDR1 LNHDA, CDR2 SQIVND (reference sequence). The CDR3 DNA follows: TGTGCCACACGGCCATCTAGCACAGATACGCAGTATTTT. Amino acids: CATRPSSTDTQYF.

This clonotype has a single count. The J gene is TRBJ1-4, the V gene TRBV3-1, with D possibly being TRBD1 (5 bases). Trimming took off 8 bases at V and 8 bases at J, with 18 bases between the two ends. The CDR3 spans 14 residues. Per germline, CDR1 LGHDT and CDR2 YNNKEL (reference sequence). The CDR3 reads CASRPTAWGEKLFF. In DNA form, the CDR3 reads TGTGCCAGCCGCCCGACAGCCTGGGGGGAAAAACTGTTTTTT.

This rearrangement joins TRBV4-1 to TRBJ2-4, with a tentative D call TRBD1 (5 bases). Germline V gene sequence: CDR1 MGHRA, CDR2 YSYEKL. The CDR3 covers 15 residues. V was shortened by 1 base and J by 0 bases, with 7 bases between the two germline ends. CDR3 sequence: CASSQVRAAKNIQYF. The DNA for the CDR3 is TGCGCCAGCAGCCAAGTCAGGGCAGCCAAAAACATTCAGTACTTC.

The chain joins TRBV4-1 to TRBJ2-7; D may be TRBD1 (6 bases). V was cut by 0 bases and J by 4 bases, with 10 bases left in between. This CDR3 has 14 residues. Looked up from germline, CDR1 is MGHRA and CDR2 is YSYEKL. The chain's CDR3 is CASSQDGGGYEQYF. The CDR3 nucleotides are TGCGCCAGCAGCCAAGATGGGGGCGGGTACGAGCAGTACTTC.

This clonotype was recorded many times. In DNA form, the CDR3 reads TGTGCCAGCAGTTTCCGCGATACAGCGGATGGCTACACCTTC. Translating gives CASSFRDTADGYTF. The chain employs TRBV12-3 or TRBV12-4 and TRBJ1-2; D not certain. CDR3 length: 14 residues. Trimming removed 3 bases from V and 6 bases from J, with 14 bases in between.

This clonotype was observed at least ten times. The chain recombines TRBV28 with TRBJ1-5, with 8 bases identical to TRBD1. Trimming cost V 7 bases and J 7 bases; bases outside gene matches: 12. From germline, CDR1 is MDHEN and CDR2 SYDVKM. This CDR3 region has 15 residues. In DNA form, the CDR3 reads TGTGCCAGCACCAAAACCGACAGGGGAGGCCAGCCCCAGCATTTT. Amino acid sequence: CASTKTDRGGQPQHF.

In its sample, this clonotype was seen many times. V usage is TRBV6-2 or TRBV6-3 and J usage is TRBJ2-3; tentatively, D is TRBD1 or TRBD2 (5 bases each). CDR1 and CDR2 from the germline V gene are MNHEY and SVGEGT. CDR3 length equals 20 residues. The V and J ends lost 5 bases and 0 bases respectively, with 27 bases between them. CDR3 residues: CASSTSLQAGNPISTDTQYF. In DNA, the CDR3 is TGTGCCAGCAGTACGAGTCTACAGGCGGGTAATCCTATTAGCACAGATACGCAGTATTTT.

This clonotype was counted at least ten times. The chain has TRBV6-1 and TRBJ2-1, with 7 bases aligning to TRBD1. This CDR3 has 13 amino acids. Unmatched junction bases numbered 5, after V lost 6 bases and J lost 6 bases. Germline loops: CDR1 MNHNS, CDR2 SASEGT. CDR3 residues: CASSPDRANEQFF. As DNA, the CDR3 is TGTGCCAGCAGCCCTGACAGGGCCAATGAGCAGTTCTTC.

This clonotype came up many times. The chain couples TRBV3-1 to TRBJ2-3; 10 bases are shared with TRBD2. Germline V gene data show CDR1 as LGHDT and CDR2 as YNNKEL (reference sequence). V shed 3 bases and J 8 bases; nucleotides not matched to a gene: 8. The CDR3 length is 15 residues. CDR3 region: CASSHTSGIEGTQYF. The CDR3 DNA follows: TGTGCCAGCAGCCATACTAGCGGGATAGAGGGTACGCAGTATTTT.

V usage is TRBV24-1 and J usage is TRBJ1-5; a weak D match, TRBD1 (6 bases). CDR1 KGHDR and CDR2 SFDVKD come from the germline V gene. The CDR3 totals 15 residues. V was shortened by 4 bases and J by 7 bases, with 16 bases between the two germline ends. This CDR3 reads CATSDSGQSGQPQHF. In DNA, the CDR3 is TGTGCCACCAGTGACAGCGGACAGTCTGGCCAGCCCCAGCATTTT.

In the case of this clonotype: At one end the junction does not follow the germline gene, possibly because of a read error. The chain joins TRBV27 to TRBJ1-5; no clear D. CDR1 is MNHEY and CDR2 is SMNVEV in the germline V gene (reference sequence). The CDR3 contains 16 residues. The CDR3 reads CASSFSRPVGNRPQHF. For the CDR3, the DNA is TGTGCCAGCAGTTTCTCACGCCCGGTGGGCAATCGGCCCCAGCATTTT.

A single count supports this clonotype. V usage is TRBV10-3 and J usage is TRBJ2-6; 8 nucleotides agree with TRBD1. V lost 7 bases to trimming and J lost 0 bases; unmatched junction nucleotides: 11. CDR3 length: 18 residues. Germline V lookup: CDR1 ENHRY, CDR2 SYGVKD. The CDR3 bases are TGTGCCATCACCCCGGGACAGGCCGCAAGCTCTGGGGCCAACGTCCTGACTTTC. Amino acid sequence: CAITPGQAASSGANVLTF.

On this clonotype: Being one base from a much bigger clone, this may be a read error. The chain employs TRBV30 and TRBJ2-7, with TRBD2 matching over 7 bases. In germline, CDR1 is GTSNPN, CDR2 SVGIG (reference sequence). The CDR3 is made up of 14 amino acids. CDR3 amino acids: CVWSEGAGKYEQYF. The CDR3 DNA reads as TGTGTCTGGAGTGAGGGAGCGGGAAAGTACGAGCAGTACTTC. The full variable domain, completed using reference TRBV30 and TRBJ2-7, is SQTIHQWPATLVQPVGSPLSLECTVEGTSNPNLYWYRQAAGRGLQLLFYSVGIGQISSEVPQNLSASRPQDRQFILSSKKLLLSDSGFYLCVWSEGAGKYEQYFGPGTRLTVT.

In this sample, this clonotype turned up many times. V and J are TRBV2 and TRBJ2-3, with D tentatively TRBD1 (6 bases). The V end lost 5 bases, the J end lost 0 bases, and 12 bases lay between the germline ends. Germline V lookup: CDR1 SNHLY, CDR2 FYNNEI. This CDR3 region has 15 residues. For the CDR3, the DNA is TGTGCCAGCAGTTTAGGACAGCCTAGCACAGATACGCAGTATTTT. It is translated as CASSLGQPSTDTQYF.

This chain uses TRBV12-3 or TRBV12-4 with TRBJ2-1; TRBD2 aligns across 14 bases. Trimming took 6 bases from V and 9 from J; bases not matched to a gene: 13. This CDR3 comprises 17 residues. The CDR3 is CASRRSGTSGRLGEQFF. In DNA form, the CDR3 reads TGTGCCAGCAGAAGGTCCGGGACTAGCGGGAGACTGGGTGAGCAGTTCTTC.

This rearrangement joins TRBV6-1 to TRBJ1-6; 9 nucleotides align to TRBD1. Germline lookup yields CDR1 MNHNS and CDR2 SASEGT. The CDR3 runs to 14 residues. The J segment lost 8 bases and the V segment lost 6 bases, leaving 5 bases of the junction unmatched. The CDR3 region has the DNA TGTGCCAGCAGACCAGGGACAGGGTATTCACCCCTCCACTTT. It specifies CASRPGTGYSPLHF.

This clonotype came up a few times. The chain combines TRBV5-1 with TRBJ2-1, with TRBD1 matching 7 bases. CDR3 length: 16 residues. Germline CDR1 SGHRS, CDR2 YFSETQ. Unmatched junction bases numbered 7, after V lost 3 bases and J lost 1 base. The CDR3 loop reads CASSSAGGWSYNEQFF. In nucleotides, the CDR3 is TGCGCCAGCAGCTCGGCAGGGGGATGGTCCTACAATGAGCAGTTCTTC.

This clonotype was observed a handful of times. The V call is TRBV9, the J call TRBJ2-1; D perhaps matches TRBD2 (6 bases). Per the germline V gene, CDR1 is SGDLS and CDR2 is YYNGEE. The CDR3 is 15 amino acids. With 4 bases removed from V and 4 bases from J, the gap between germline ends came to 15 bases. CDR3 in DNA: TGTGCCAGCAGCCCCCTGGGAGGACGGTACAATGAGCAGTTCTTC. Amino acid sequence: CASSPLGGRYNEQFF.

This clonotype was detected many times. The DNA for the CDR3 is TGCAGCGGCGTTCTGACTAGCGGGAGTTTAACGCAGTACTTC. It is translated as CSGVLTSGSLTQYF. This chain connects TRBV29-1 to TRBJ2-7; 12 bases are shared with TRBD2. The CDR3 is 14 amino acids. V lost 7 bases and J lost 9; bases outside the gene matches: 13. From germline, CDR1 is SQVTM and CDR2 ANQGSEA.

This rearrangement joins TRBV19 to TRBJ1-1; TRBD1 agrees at 7 bases. V shed 11 bases, J shed 4 bases, and the junction held 7 bases outside the gene matches. Germline CDR1 and CDR2: LNHDA and SQIVND (reference sequence). The CDR3 extends over 12 amino acids. DNA for the CDR3: TGTGCCTCAGCCGGACAGGCCACTGAAGCTTTCTTT. It yields the protein CASAGQATEAFF.

V and J are TRBV2 and TRBJ1-4; D is unclear. Germline-derived CDR1 and CDR2 are SNHLY and FYNNEI. This CDR3 is 12 amino acids long. Deletions cut 8 bases from V and 7 bases from J, with 11 bases between. CDR3 protein: CASHEVPEKLFF. DNA of the CDR3: TGTGCCAGCCACGAAGTACCTGAAAAACTGTTTTTT.

At least ten counts were recorded for this clonotype. The chain employs TRBV12-3 or TRBV12-4 and TRBJ2-2; 7 positions match TRBD1. V dropped 6 bases and J dropped 4; count of bases not matched to a gene: 8. The CDR3 spans 15 residues. CDR3 sequence (DNA): TGTGCCAGCAGCCCGACAGGGAGAGGCACCGGGGAGCTGTTTTTT. This encodes CASSPTGRGTGELFF.